The sequence of this T cell receptor (beta chain) was determined in a study of T cells after yellow fever vaccination. TCRdb recomputed calls from the 5' RACE reads with MiXCR, one row per CDR3 protein. Of approximately 260,000 distinct CDR3 sequences listed, 5.2% were seen once; the top ten hold roughly 3.5%. Losses at the gene ends were 6 bases for V and 5 bases for J; bases not matched to a gene: 9. The CDR3 consists of 15 residues. The germline V gene encodes CDR1 SGHRS and CDR2 YFSETQ. The source material was CD4+ T cells sorted from PBMCs, sampled on the day of the yellow fever booster vaccination. The source of this sequence is a man in his late teens or twenties who received the YFV17D yellow fever vaccine. J is TRBJ2-3 and V is TRBV5-1; 10 bases fit TRBD2. CDR3 sequence (DNA): TGCGCCAGCATCCGTAGCGGGGGGACGGGAGATACGCAGTATTTT. Protein product: CASIRSGGTGDTQYF.